This TCR beta chain emerged from a study of post-analysis software for immune sequencing data. Study results and caveats: About five TRBV segments occurring more often in patients than controls included TRBV5-6, TRBV5-1 and TRBV20-1.

Incorporated into the TCR beta cDNA libraries were unique molecular identifiers, which served to reduce PCR and sequencing biases. TCRdb independently ran MiXCR on the PCR reads; one entry per CDR3 protein. This sample has about 820,000 distinct CDR3 sequences, with approximately 53% found just once. About this clonotype: The antigen is not known.

The CDR3 covers 19 residues. Germline CDR1 is SGHTA and CDR2 is FQGNSA. The chain uses TRBV7-2 and TRBJ2-5, with 10 bases identical to TRBD2. The J call may be mistaken, given a closer DNA end match to TRBJ2-4. This TCR derives from a girl under 18 with multiple sclerosis. Sequencing was performed on blood. CDR3 sequence reads: CASSSRGGGTSVGKNIQYF. The CDR3 DNA follows: TGTGCCAGCAGCTCCCGAGGAGGGGGGACTAGCGTAGGCAAAAACATTCAGTACTTC.